This T cell receptor beta chain was documented in a study of T cell responses to AZD1222 COVID-19 vaccine. Study background: Samples with a second dose at about 4 or about 12 weeks were pooled together. Findings and limits, study-wide: After the peak T cell response, and only then, were repertoires sampled. Donor demographics were predominantly white British with a female majority; clonal diversity may be underestimated. Spike-specific TCR breadth and depth both grew after two AZD1222 doses.

On this clone: Its antigen is undetermined.

Germline V gene lookup returns CDR1 SGHNT and CDR2 YYREEE (reference sequence). J was trimmed by 6 bases and V by 4 bases; bases with no gene match: 12. CDR3 size: 15 residues. Here immunoSEQ multiplex PCR was the method, and the copy in TCRdb shows in-frame clones only, minus some. The repertoire holds about 53,000 clones, with less than 85% as singletons. This chain links TRBV5-4 with TRBJ1-1; TRBD1 matches at 7 bases. The clonotype originates from an adult in good health. Sequenced here: peripheral blood, sampled on day 0 of AZD1222 vaccination. CDR3 in amino acids: CASSHRDRPGAEAFF. CDR3 in DNA: TGTGCCAGCAGCCACCGGGACAGACCAGGCGCTGAAGCTTTCTTT.